The sequence of this T cell receptor (beta chain) was determined in a study of blood T cells in healthy people across ages. J gave up 5 bases and V 6 bases, and 4 bases lay outside the gene matches. The CDR3 is made up of 15 amino acids. Germline assignment: CDR1 MNHEY and CDR2 SMNVEV (reference sequence). Alongside a J-beta primer mix, a sample-barcoded 5' primer served in a second PCR lasting about 6 to 12 cycles. In TCRdb, the 5' RACE reads were re-called with MiXCR into one record per CDR3 protein. The sample lists 1,300,000 or so distinct CDR3 sequences, roughly 60% occurring once. Ten or more counts support this clonotype.

The chain is built from TRBV27 and TRBJ2-1, with 13 bases identical to TRBD2. Sequencing was carried out using blood. This clonotype was sampled from a man between 18 and 35 years old in good health. The CDR3 loop is CASSPGTSGDNEQFF. In nucleotides, the CDR3 is TGTGCCAGCAGCCCCGGGACTAGCGGGGACAATGAGCAGTTCTTC.